Given below is one T cell receptor (beta chain) in context. The target antigen is unknown. Unmatched junction bases numbered 7, after V lost 2 bases and J lost 4 bases. This CDR3 is built from 15 residues. Germline V gene sequence: CDR1 SGHRS, CDR2 YFSETQ. Assay used: immunoSEQ multiplex PCR; TCRdb lists only in-frame clones, some missing. The sample contains more than 55,000 clones, approximately 80% of which appear only once. This record belongs to a study of a mutant IDH1 vaccine in newly diagnosed glioma. Time point given: week 11, during vaccination. In the vaccine, a single dose held 300 ug of the mutant IDH1 20-mer peptide, along with topical imiquimod. Donors had new WHO grade 3 or 4 IDH1-mutant, ATRX-lost astrocytomas.

J is TRBJ2-3 and V is TRBV5-1, with 7 bases fitting TRBD1. The sequence came from a man aged 30-40 years with glioma. The sample consisted of PBMCs, taken from a glioma patient whose treatment included an IDH1 peptide vaccine. The CDR3 sequence: CASSLIKGGADTQYF. The CDR3 nucleotides read TGCGCCAGCAGCTTAATTAAAGGGGGCGCAGATACGCAGTATTTT.